The T cell receptor (beta chain) described here comes from a study of early T cells in non-severe SARS-CoV-2 infection. Study as a whole: Sequenced bulk RNA came from whole blood that was unsorted, and chains were unpaired.

TCRdb used MiXCR to reprocess the 5' RACE reads, holding one entry per CDR3 protein. Of about 24,000 distinct CDR3 sequences listed, around 3.5% are singletons. This clonotype has ten or more counts. The CDR3 contains 13 residues. The sample taken for sequencing was whole blood. The receptor's source is an adult who was a healthcare worker with PCR-confirmed SARS-CoV-2 infection or an uninfected control (not recorded which). V is TRBV21-1 and J is TRBJ1-6. TRBV21-1 is designated a pseudogene. The CDR3: CASKGQRDSPLHF. DNA for the CDR3: TGTGCCAGCAAAGGGCAGCGCGATTCACCCCTCCACTTT.